This T cell receptor (beta chain) came from a study of lymphopenia after photon versus proton radiotherapy (dated by TCRdb to about 2019). At the level of the whole study: The immunological effects of photon versus proton radiation therapy were compared in patients with gastrointestinal tumors who developed high-grade lymphopenia. A cohort of around 21 patients with gastrointestinal tumors who received either photon or proton therapy and subsequently developed lymphopenia was included. The goal of the study was to characterize the differences between the two radiation modalities in how they affect the immune system. Study-wide findings and limitations: During treatment, patients who received proton therapy stayed relatively stable, whereas patients who received photon therapy lost naive T cells and TCR diversity and gained effector/memory populations. The survival association was examined only in patients who died, and the authors described better survival with proton therapy as a possibility, not as a demonstrated result. Across the cohort, an inverse correlation was found between a larger post-nadir drop in TCR diversity and overall survival time among patients who died. Once the lymphocyte count had reached its nadir, the repertoires of photon-treated patients showed oligoclonal expansion, particularly of CD8+ Temra cells, and this expansion drove the decline in diversity.

In its sample, this clone was seen once. Its antigen target is currently unknown. Within one base of it there is no much larger clone, and no base qualities were kept. Receptor amplification or capture employed the immunoSEQ multiplex PCR assay. Alongside multiparametric flow cytometry, deep sequencing of rearranged TCR beta loci was used to profile the T cell repertoires. What TCRdb holds here is the immuneACCESS table cut down to in-frame rearrangements. Part of the clones is not present; checked against another copy, under half of the missing clones reflect an unresolved V gene, and the others are unexplained. Counted in this sample were 150,000 to 200,000 clones; approximately 91% of them appeared once. The ten largest clones represent about 4.7% of the sample. CDR1 MNHNS and CDR2 SASEGT are derived from the germline V gene. From V the trimming removes 8 bases and from J it removes 0 bases, while the gene matches leave 7 bases of the junction unaccounted for. From the cysteine up to the phenylalanine, the CDR3 has a length of 15 residues. This entry keeps only the CDR3 DNA: 45 bases, framed from base 1.

The origin of this receptor is a man aged 45-60 years with gastric cancer. The V gene is TRBV6-1 and the J gene is TRBJ1-5; 7 bases in the middle match TRBD1. This sample comprised peripheral blood, obtained from a patient treated with photon-based radiotherapy. The bases read TGTGCCAGCGGCCTCGGGACAGATAGCAATCAGCCCCAGCATTTT. It codes for CASGLGTDSNQPQHF.